This T cell receptor (beta chain) was captured by sequencing in a study of T-cell memory formation after mild COVID-19. Points from the study as a whole: Proof of SARS-CoV-2 specificity was absent for the second-wave clones that crested on day 37.

V lost 4 bases, J lost 5 bases, and 19 bases lay in between. Germline V gene data show CDR1 as GTSNPN and CDR2 as SVGIG (reference sequence). The length of the CDR3 is 15 residues. TCRdb re-called the 5' RACE reads with MiXCR, one entry per CDR3 protein. This sample yields 170,000 or so distinct CDR3 sequences, of which about 20% are seen a single time; 23% belongs to the top ten. For this clonotype: Its antigen is still unknown.

The sequenced material came from PBMCs or a T cell subset sorted from them (not recorded which). The TCR originated in an adult woman who had mild COVID-19 (a few samples of this study predate the infection). Cell type and time point are not known. J is TRBJ2-3 and V is TRBV30; D unresolved. Written as DNA, the CDR3 is TGTGCCTGGACCCCCCCCTCCACGACACAAGATACGCAGTATTTT. Its protein is CAWTPPSTTQDTQYF.